These T cell receptor beta chains were read from a single sample in a study of Graves' ophthalmopathy and Graves' hyperthyroidism. Via MiXCR, TCRdb re-called the multiplex PCR reads, giving one row per CDR3 protein. The sample has approximately 210,000 distinct CDR3 sequences; about 32% are singletons. Sequencing used peripheral blood. Receptors were obtained from a man aged 50-59 years with Graves' ophthalmopathy. Both conserved end residues are part of each CDR3. D genes are given only for firm matches. Expanded clones are given a class, and other clones once, few, many or no size at all.

V	D	length	J	size	DNA	CDR3
TRBV6-1	TRBD1	15	TRBJ1-3	NA	TGTGCCAGCAGCGATGACAGGGGCTCTGGAAACACCATATATTTT	CASSDDRGSGNTIYF
TRBV20-1	TRBD1	12	TRBJ2-5	many	TGCAGTGTTCTAGGGGGCGAAGAGACCCAGTACTTC	CSVLGGEETQYF
TRBV4-1	NA	17	TRBJ2-7	many	TGCGCCAGCAGCCAAAACCCTGAGGTCCCAAGAGGCTACGAGCAGTACTTC	CASSQNPEVPRGYEQYF
TRBV12-3/TRBV12-4	NA	17	TRBJ2-5	NA	TGTGCCAGCAGTTTAAGCCTGGGGCGATCTCACCAAGAGACCCAGTACTTC	CASSLSLGRSHQETQYF
TRBV15	NA	15	TRBJ2-7	NA	TGTGCCACCAGCAGAGGCGGGGTGGGATCCTACGAGCAGTACTTC	CATSRGGVGSYEQYF
TRBV12-3/TRBV12-4	NA	13	TRBJ2-5	NA	TGTGCCAGCAGACTAAGCCTAAAAGAGACCCAGTACTTC	CASRLSLKETQYF
TRBV6-2/TRBV6-3	NA	14	TRBJ1-1	NA	TGTGCCAGCAGTATCGCGCCAGGGTACACTGAAGCTTTCTTT	CASSIAPGYTEAFF
TRBV6-5	NA	14	TRBJ1-2	many	TGTGCCAGCAACCGAGCAGGGTGGGATTATGGCTACACCTTC	CASNRAGWDYGYTF
TRBV6-1	NA	13	TRBJ1-6	many	TGTGCCAGCACCCAGGGACATAATTCACCCCTCCACTTT	CASTQGHNSPLHF
TRBV19	TRBD2	15	TRBJ2-5	many	TGTGCCAGTAGTTCGTTAGCGGGAGGACGGGAGACCCAGTACTTC	CASSSLAGGRETQYF
TRBV11-2	NA	13	TRBJ2-7	many	TGTGCCAGCAGCTTACAGTTATCCTACGAGCAGTACTTC	CASSLQLSYEQYF
TRBV6-2/TRBV6-3	NA	14	TRBJ1-2	many	TGTGCCAGCGGTTACTTGGCAGTGCCGTATGGCTACACCTTC	CASGYLAVPYGYTF
TRBV12-3/TRBV12-4	NA	12	TRBJ1-2	many	TGTGCCAGCAGTCCCGACAGACATCTCATCTTCTTC	CASSPDRHLIFF
TRBV20-1	NA	13	TRBJ1-1	many	TGCAGTGCTAGAGATTTAGGGTCCCTGGGAGCTTTCTTT	CSARDLGSLGAFF
TRBV6-2/TRBV6-3	TRBD2	15	TRBJ2-7	NA	TGTGCCAGCAGTTACGGGACTAGCGGGAAGCATGAGCAGTACTTC	CASSYGTSGKHEQYF
TRBV6-4	NA	13	TRBJ2-2	many	TGTGCCAGCAGTGATCGGAACACCGGGGAGCTGTTTTTT	CASSDRNTGELFF
TRBV6-2/TRBV6-3	NA	13	TRBJ1-2	NA	TGTGCCAGCAGCCCAGACAGAGTTGATGGCTACACCTTC	CASSPDRVDGYTF
TRBV6-1	NA	13	TRBJ1-2	NA	TGTGCCACCACGGGCCTTGGAAACTATGGCTACACCTTC	CATTGLGNYGYTF
TRBV7-9	NA	14	TRBJ1-1	many	TGTGCCAGCAGACCCGGGGGGAGTACGGCTGAAGCTTTCTTT	CASRPGGSTAEAFF
TRBV7-2	NA	17	TRBJ2-7	many	TGTGCCAGCAGCTTAGGGGGTGGGGGGGCCGCCTCCTACGAGCAGTACTTC	CASSLGGGGAASYEQYF
TRBV30	TRBD1	13	TRBJ2-5	NA	TGTGCGATTACCGGGACAGGGGACGAGACCCAGTACTTC	CAITGTGDETQYF
TRBV4-1	NA	17	TRBJ1-6	many	TGCGCCAGCAGCCAAGATTCCGGGGACTCCTATAATTCACCCCTCCACTTT	CASSQDSGDSYNSPLHF
TRBV28	TRBD2	16	TRBJ2-7	many	TGTGCCAGCAGCCCGGTAGCGGGAGAGCAGAGCTACGAGCAGTACTTC	CASSPVAGEQSYEQYF
TRBV6-5	NA	14	TRBJ1-1	many	TGTGCCAGCAGGTACACGGACGTCTTAGCGGTCGCTTTCTTT	CASRYTDVLAVAFF
TRBV5-1	NA	13	TRBJ1-1	many	TGCGCCAGCAGAAAGGACGTGAACACTGAAGCTTTCTTT	CASRKDVNTEAFF
TRBV7-2	NA	14	TRBJ1-1	many	TGTGCCAGCAGTAAGACAGCGGTGGACACTGAAGCTTTCTTT	CASSKTAVDTEAFF
TRBV5-6	TRBD1	13	TRBJ2-5	many	TGTGCCAGCAGCTGGGGACAGGGAGAGACCCAGTACTTC	CASSWGQGETQYF
TRBV30	NA	16	TRBJ2-4	many	TGTGCCTGGAGTCCCGGGCTGACGTTAGCCAAAAACATTCAGTACTTC	CAWSPGLTLAKNIQYF
TRBV20-1	NA	11	TRBJ2-5	NA	TGCAGTGCCACCCGTGTGGAGACCCAGTACTTC	CSATRVETQYF
TRBV28	NA	14	TRBJ2-2	many	TGTGCCAGCTTCCAGGGGTTGAACACCGGGGAGCTGTTTTTT	CASFQGLNTGELFF
TRBV27	TRBD1	14	TRBJ1-1	NA	TGTGCCAGCAGTTTATCGGGACAGGGCACTGAAGCTTTCTTT	CASSLSGQGTEAFF
TRBV7-7	NA	15	TRBJ2-5	many	TGTGCTAGCAGACGGAGCGGGGACATTAGAGAGACCCAGTACTTC	CASRRSGDIRETQYF
TRBV3-1	NA	12	TRBJ1-2	many	TGTGCCAGCAGCCAAGAGGGGGCTGGCTACACCTTC	CASSQEGAGYTF
TRBV11-2	NA	15	TRBJ2-7	many	TGTGCCAGCAGCTTAGCCCAGGGGCTGCTCAACGAGCAGTACTTC	CASSLAQGLLNEQYF
TRBV12-3/TRBV12-4	TRBD2	15	TRBJ2-3	NA	TGTGCCAGCAAATCCAGCGGGATGAGCACAGATACGCAGTATTTT	CASKSSGMSTDTQYF
TRBV10-3	NA	16	TRBJ1-1	NA	TGTGCCGTCACGGCTTATGGGTCCAGGATGAACACTGAAGCTTTCTTT	CAVTAYGSRMNTEAFF
TRBV6-1	NA	15	TRBJ2-2	many	TGTGCCAGCAGACCACCGGGGGCCAACACCGGGGAGCTGTTTTTT	CASRPPGANTGELFF
TRBV7-2	NA	14	TRBJ2-7	many	TGTGCCAGCAGCTTACTGTCAGGGTCCTACGAGCAGTACTTC	CASSLLSGSYEQYF
TRBV6-1	NA	14	TRBJ2-6	NA	TGTGCCAGCCGGGGGGCTTCTGGGGCCAACGTCCTGACTTTC	CASRGASGANVLTF
TRBV19	NA	17	TRBJ1-6	many	TGTGCCAGTAGTATACCCCACCAGGCGCTCCGGGGTTCACCCCTCCACTTT	CASSIPHQALRGSPLHF
TRBV7-2	NA	14	TRBJ1-5	NA	TGTGCCAGCAGCCGCGACAGCCCCAATCAGCCCCAGCATTTT	CASSRDSPNQPQHF
TRBV6-1	NA	14	TRBJ1-3	NA	TGTGCCAGCAGCGGTCTGGGCTCTGGAAACACCATATATTTT	CASSGLGSGNTIYF
TRBV24-1	NA	11	TRBJ2-5	many	TGTGCCACCGGCCAGGGAGAGACCCAGTACTTC	CATGQGETQYF
TRBV25-1	TRBD1	18	TRBJ1-1	many	TGTGCCAGCAGTGAATACGGGACAGGGGGTGTCGGGAACACTGAAGCTTTCTTT	CASSEYGTGGVGNTEAFF
TRBV11-2	TRBD2	14	TRBJ2-2	NA	TGTGCCAGCAGCCCACGGCTAGCGGCCGGGGAGCTGTTTTTT	CASSPRLAAGELFF
TRBV12-3/TRBV12-4	NA	14	TRBJ1-5	NA	TGTGCCAGCAGTTTATCTCAGGGTGGGCAGCCCCAGCATTTT	CASSLSQGGQPQHF
TRBV12-3/TRBV12-4	NA	14	TRBJ2-5	many	TGTGCCAGCAGCCTACGTGCGAAGGGAGAGACCCAGTACTTC	CASSLRAKGETQYF
TRBV11-3	TRBD1	13	TRBJ2-7	many	TGTGCCAGCACCGACGGACAGGGCTACGAGCAGTACTTC	CASTDGQGYEQYF
TRBV12-5	NA	12	TRBJ1-1	NA	TGTGCTAGTGCGTTGGGGAACACTGAAGCTTTCTTT	CASALGNTEAFF
TRBV20-1	NA	10	TRBJ1-1	many	TGCAGTGCTACAGTCAGGGAAGCTTTCTTT	CSATVREAFF
TRBV6-2/TRBV6-3	TRBD1	18	TRBJ1-5	once	TGTGCCAGCAGTTACAGTCCGGGACAGCGATATAGCAATCAGCCCCAGCATTTT	CASSYSPGQRYSNQPQHF